This T cell receptor beta chain was recorded in a study of cytomegalovirus exposure and HLA in healthy donors. A word on this clone: Its antigen is not known.

Primers for the PCR totalled 60 Vbeta and 13 Jbeta. Clones were sequenced by immunoSEQ multiplex PCR, and TCRdb holds only the in-frame ones, with some missing. The sample comprises about 120,000 clones, 65% to 75% of which are singletons, and 3.5% to 5% rests with the top ten. The study's findings and limits: It was confirmed in vitro that a few of the CMV-associated chains were specific for CMV antigens.

The CDR3 is 18 amino acids. Germline CDR1 is SGHRS and CDR2 is YFSETQ. J lost 2 bases, V lost 1 base, and 10 bases had no gene match. The clonotype was recovered from a woman aged 40 to 49 in good health and CMV-seropositive. Sequenced input: PBMCs. The gene calls are TRBV5-1 and TRBJ2-5, with 11 bases lining up with TRBD2. The CDR3 protein is CASSLILAGGSRQETQYF. DNA for the CDR3: TGCGCCAGCAGCTTGATCCTAGCGGGGGGTTCTAGACAAGAGACCCAGTACTTC.